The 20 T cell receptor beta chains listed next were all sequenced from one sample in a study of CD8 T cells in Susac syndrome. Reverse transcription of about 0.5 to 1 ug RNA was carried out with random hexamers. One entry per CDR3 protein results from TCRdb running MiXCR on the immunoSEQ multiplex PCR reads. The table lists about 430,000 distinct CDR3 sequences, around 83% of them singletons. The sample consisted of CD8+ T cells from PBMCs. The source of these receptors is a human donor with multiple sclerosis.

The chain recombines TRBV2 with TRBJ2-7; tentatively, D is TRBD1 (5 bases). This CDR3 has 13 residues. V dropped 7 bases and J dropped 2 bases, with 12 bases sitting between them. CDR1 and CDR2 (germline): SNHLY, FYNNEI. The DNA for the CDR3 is TGTGCCAGCATGGCGGCAGGGACCTACGAGCAGTACTTC. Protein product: CASMAAGTYEQYF.

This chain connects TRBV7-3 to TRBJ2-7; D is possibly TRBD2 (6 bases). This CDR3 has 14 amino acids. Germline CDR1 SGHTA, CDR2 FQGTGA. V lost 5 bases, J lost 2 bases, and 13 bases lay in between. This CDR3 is CASSLRLGPYEQYF. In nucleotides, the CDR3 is TGTGCCAGCAGCCTCCGACTAGGACCCTACGAGCAGTACTTC.

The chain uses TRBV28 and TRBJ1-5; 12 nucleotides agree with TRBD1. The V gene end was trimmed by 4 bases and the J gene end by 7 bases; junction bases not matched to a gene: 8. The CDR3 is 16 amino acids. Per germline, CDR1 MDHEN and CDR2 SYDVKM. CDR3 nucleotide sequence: TGTGCCAGCAGTTCTCTGGGACAGGGGGCAGACCAGCCCCAGCATTTT. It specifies CASSSLGQGADQPQHF.

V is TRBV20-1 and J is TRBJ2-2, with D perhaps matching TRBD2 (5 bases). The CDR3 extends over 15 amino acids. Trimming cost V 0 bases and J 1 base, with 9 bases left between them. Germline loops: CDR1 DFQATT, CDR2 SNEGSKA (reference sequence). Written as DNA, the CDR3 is TGCAGTGCTAGAGATTTCGCGGGGAACACCGGGGAGCTGTTTTTT. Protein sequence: CSARDFAGNTGELFF.

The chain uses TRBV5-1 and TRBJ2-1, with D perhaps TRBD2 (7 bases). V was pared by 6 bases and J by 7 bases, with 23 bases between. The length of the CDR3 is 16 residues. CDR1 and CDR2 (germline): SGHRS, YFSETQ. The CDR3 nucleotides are TGCGCCAGCACCCCTCATATGGGGGGGGGCCTAAATGAGCAGTTCTTC. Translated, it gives CASTPHMGGGLNEQFF.

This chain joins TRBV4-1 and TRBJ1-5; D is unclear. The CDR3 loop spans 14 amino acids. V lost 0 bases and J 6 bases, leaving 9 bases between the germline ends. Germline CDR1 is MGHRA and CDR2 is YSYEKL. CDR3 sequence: CASSQDRLVQPQHF. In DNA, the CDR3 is TGCGCCAGCAGCCAAGATAGACTTGTTCAGCCCCAGCATTTT.

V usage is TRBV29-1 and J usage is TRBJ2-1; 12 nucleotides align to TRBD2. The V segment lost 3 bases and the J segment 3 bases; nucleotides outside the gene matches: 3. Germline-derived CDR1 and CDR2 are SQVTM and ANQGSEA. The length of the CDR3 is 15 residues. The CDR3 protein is CSVDRLAGVYNEQFF. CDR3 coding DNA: TGCAGCGTTGATAGACTAGCGGGGGTCTACAATGAGCAGTTCTTC.

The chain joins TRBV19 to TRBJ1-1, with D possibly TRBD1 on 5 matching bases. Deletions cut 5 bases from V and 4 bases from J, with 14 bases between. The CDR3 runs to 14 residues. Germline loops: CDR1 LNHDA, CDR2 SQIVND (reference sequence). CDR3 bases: TGTGCCAGTAGTCTCGGACGGGACCGCACTGAAGCTTTCTTT. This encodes CASSLGRDRTEAFF.

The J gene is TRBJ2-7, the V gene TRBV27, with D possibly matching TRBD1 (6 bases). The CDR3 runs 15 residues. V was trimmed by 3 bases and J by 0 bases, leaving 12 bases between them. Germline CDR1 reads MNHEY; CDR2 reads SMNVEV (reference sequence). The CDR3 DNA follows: TGTGCCAGCAGTTTGGACAGCTTCTCCTCCTACGAGCAGTACTTC. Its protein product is CASSLDSFSSYEQYF.

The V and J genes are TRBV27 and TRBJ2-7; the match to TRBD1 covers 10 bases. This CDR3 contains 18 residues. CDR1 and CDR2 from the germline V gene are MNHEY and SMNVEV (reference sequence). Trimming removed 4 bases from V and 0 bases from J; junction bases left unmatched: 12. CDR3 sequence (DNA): TGTGCCAGCAGTTCCCACGGGACAGGGGTCCTAACCTCCTACGAGCAGTACTTC. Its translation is CASSSHGTGVLTSYEQYF.

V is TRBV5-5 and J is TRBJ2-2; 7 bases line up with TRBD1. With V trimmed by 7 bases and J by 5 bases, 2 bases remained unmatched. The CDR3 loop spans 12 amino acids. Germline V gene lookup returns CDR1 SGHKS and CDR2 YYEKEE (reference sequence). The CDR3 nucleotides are TGTGCCAGCGGACAGGTTACCGGGGAGCTGTTTTTT. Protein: CASGQVTGELFF. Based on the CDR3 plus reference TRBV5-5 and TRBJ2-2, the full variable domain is DAGVTQSPTHLIKTRGQQVTLRCSPISGHKSVSWYQQVLGQGPQFIFQYYEKEERGRGNFPDRFSARQFPNYSSELNVNALLLGDSALYLCASGQVTGELFFGEGSRLTVL.

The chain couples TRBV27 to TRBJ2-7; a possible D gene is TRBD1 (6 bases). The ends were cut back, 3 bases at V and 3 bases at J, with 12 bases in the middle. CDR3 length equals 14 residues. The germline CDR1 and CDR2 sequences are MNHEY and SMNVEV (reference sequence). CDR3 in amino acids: CASSFGTQNYEQYF. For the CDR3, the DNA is TGTGCCAGCAGTTTTGGGACACAGAACTACGAGCAGTACTTC.

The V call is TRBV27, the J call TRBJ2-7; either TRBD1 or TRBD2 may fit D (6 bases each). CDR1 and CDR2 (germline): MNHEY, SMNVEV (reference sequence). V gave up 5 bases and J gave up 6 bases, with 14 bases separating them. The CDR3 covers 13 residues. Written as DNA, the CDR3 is TGTGCCAGCAGTCCAACCCGGGGGCCCGAGCAGTACTTC. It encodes CASSPTRGPEQYF.

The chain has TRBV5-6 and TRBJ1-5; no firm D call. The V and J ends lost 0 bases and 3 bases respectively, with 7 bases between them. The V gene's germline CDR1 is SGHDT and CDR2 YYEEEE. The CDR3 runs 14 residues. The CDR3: CASSLATANQPQHF. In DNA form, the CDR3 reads TGTGCCAGCAGCTTGGCCACGGCCAATCAGCCCCAGCATTTT.

In nucleotides, the CDR3 is TGCGCCAGCAGTGAGTGGGGGGGGAGGGACAATGAGCAGTTCTTC. Translation gives CASSEWGGRDNEQFF. V usage is TRBV10-1 and J usage is TRBJ2-1; TRBD2 matches 7 bases. Germline assignment: CDR1 WNHNN and CDR2 SYGVQD (reference sequence). The CDR3 totals 15 residues. V was pared by 1 base and J by 5 bases, with 5 bases of the junction left unmatched.

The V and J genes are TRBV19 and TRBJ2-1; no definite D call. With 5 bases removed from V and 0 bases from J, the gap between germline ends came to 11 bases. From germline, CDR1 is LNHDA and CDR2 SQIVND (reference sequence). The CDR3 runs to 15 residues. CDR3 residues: CASSPGGTSYNEQFF. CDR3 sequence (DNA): TGTGCCAGTAGTCCCGGCGGTACCTCCTACAATGAGCAGTTCTTC.

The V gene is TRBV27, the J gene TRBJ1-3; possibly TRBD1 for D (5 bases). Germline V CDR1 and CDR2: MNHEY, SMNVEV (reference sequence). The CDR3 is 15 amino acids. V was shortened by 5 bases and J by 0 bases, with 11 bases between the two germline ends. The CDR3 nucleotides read TGTGCCAGCAGTGGGGACGGTAACTCTGGAAACACCATATATTTT. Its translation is CASSGDGNSGNTIYF.

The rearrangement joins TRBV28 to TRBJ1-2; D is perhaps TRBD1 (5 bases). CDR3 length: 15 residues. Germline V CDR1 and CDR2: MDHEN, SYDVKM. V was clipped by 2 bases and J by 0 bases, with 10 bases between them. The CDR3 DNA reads TGTGCCAGCAGTTTAACAGGAGAGACTAACTATGGCTACACCTTC. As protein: CASSLTGETNYGYTF.

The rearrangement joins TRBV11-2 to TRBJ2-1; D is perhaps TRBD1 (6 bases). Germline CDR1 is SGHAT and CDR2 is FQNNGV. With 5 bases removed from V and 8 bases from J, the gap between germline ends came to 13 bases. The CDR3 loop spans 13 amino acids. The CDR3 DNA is TGTGCCAGCAGCCAAGGGACACCCGATGAGCAGTTCTTC. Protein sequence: CASSQGTPDEQFF.

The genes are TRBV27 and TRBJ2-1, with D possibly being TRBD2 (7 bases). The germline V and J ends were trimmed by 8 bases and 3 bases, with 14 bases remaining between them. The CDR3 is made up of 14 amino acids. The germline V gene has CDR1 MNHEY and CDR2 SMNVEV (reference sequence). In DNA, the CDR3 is TGTGCCAGCGCGGGGGCCATCAACTACAATGAGCAGTTCTTC. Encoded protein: CASAGAINYNEQFF.